The present T cell receptor beta chain was sequenced within a study of PD-1 blockade in classical Hodgkin lymphoma (TCRdb year 2020). Looking at the study overall: To define a peripheral blood immune signature of response to PD-1 blockade in classical Hodgkin lymphoma, the study combined TCR beta sequencing with CyTOF.

Per the publication, the time point label means: newly diagnosed, previously untreated cHL patient sample. A Miltenyi CD4+ T cell isolation kit was used for magnetic negative selection to purify CD4+ T cells from thawed PBMCs. As a comparison group for the relapsed/refractory trial patients, PBMCs were sequenced from patients with newly diagnosed, previously untreated classical Hodgkin lymphoma. Peripheral blood was collected in 8 mL Vacutainer Cell Preparation Tubes, from which PBMCs were isolated by centrifugation and then cryopreserved. Purified CD4+ and CD8+ fractions were prepared only for cases in which an additional PBMC sample was available. Magnetically labelled cells were depleted on LS columns in a quadroMACS separator, and the flow-through was collected as the purified fraction. The Qiagen DNeasy kit was used to extract genomic DNA both from unsorted PBMCs and from the negatively selected CD4+ and CD8+ fractions. Using primers that anneal to V and J segments, immunoSEQ multiplex PCR amplified the TCR beta CDR3 regions. Amplification bias was minimized using a synthetic immune receptor repertoire, and residual bias was removed computationally after sequencing. The study's own analysis went as follows. Custom Python scripts were used to quantify repertoire diversity as the Shannon entropy index. The unsorted, CD4+ and CD8+ repertoires were each analyzed separately, with the exception of combined analyses, where CD4+ and CD8+ sequences were merged in silico. What TCRdb holds here is the immuneACCESS table cut down to in-frame rearrangements. Part of the clones is not present; checked against another copy, under half of the missing clones reflect an unresolved V gene, and the others are unexplained. V and J calls and clone size follow that table, whereas D and trimming were derived from the DNA. For this sample the table gives under 35,000 clones, of which about 88% were detected only once. The ten biggest clones cover approximately 1.2% of the sample.

Worth noting for this clone: The antigen it binds to is not known. Base qualities were left out, and no much larger clone turns up one base away.

Broad study findings and their caveats: Baseline TCR diversity was reported to be lower in newly diagnosed patients than in healthy donors, and even lower in relapsed/refractory patients. Only a single clinical trial cohort was studied, and what caused the repertoire differences, possibly disease activity or prior therapy, remained undefined.

CDR1 and CDR2 were assigned from the germline V gene as MDHEN and SYDVKM. A distance of 13 bases separates the germline ends of V and J, which lose 4 bases and 4 bases respectively. The CDR3 numbers 14 residues from cysteine through phenylalanine. Only the CDR3 portion is preserved as DNA: 42 bases, with reading frame beginning at the first base. The specimen sequenced was CD4+ T cells from blood. This receptor was obtained from a human donor with classical Hodgkin lymphoma. The chain uses TRBV28 and TRBJ1-2; the best D guess is TRBD1, with 5 bases matching. The CDR3 protein: CASSWLGPGYGYTF. The nucleotides are TGTGCCAGCAGTTGGCTGGGGCCGGGCTATGGCTACACCTTC.